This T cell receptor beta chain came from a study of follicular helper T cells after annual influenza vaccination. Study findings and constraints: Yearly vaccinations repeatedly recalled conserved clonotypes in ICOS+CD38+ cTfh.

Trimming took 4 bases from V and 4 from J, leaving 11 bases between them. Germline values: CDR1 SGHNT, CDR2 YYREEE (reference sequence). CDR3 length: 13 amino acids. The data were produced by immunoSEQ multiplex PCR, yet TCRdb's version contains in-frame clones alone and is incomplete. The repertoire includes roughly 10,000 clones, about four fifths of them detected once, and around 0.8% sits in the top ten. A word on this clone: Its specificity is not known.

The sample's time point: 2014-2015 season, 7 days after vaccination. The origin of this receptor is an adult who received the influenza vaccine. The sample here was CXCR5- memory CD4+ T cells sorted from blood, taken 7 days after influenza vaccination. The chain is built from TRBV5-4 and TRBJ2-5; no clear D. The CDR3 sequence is CASSNLTGETQYF. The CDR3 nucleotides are TGTGCCAGCAGCAACCTGACGGGAGAGACCCAGTACTTC.